Listed below are T cell receptor beta chains from one sample, sequenced in a study of CD8 T cells in ankylosing spondylitis. One entry per CDR3 protein, called by TCRdb with MiXCR from the 5' RACE reads. The sample holds about 240,000 distinct CDR3 sequences, 24% seen once. The source material was blood, either unsorted or a sorted T cell fraction (not recorded which). The receptors were gathered from a male donor with ankylosing spondylitis or in good health (not recorded which). CDR3s include the opening cysteine and the closing phenylalanine or tryptophan. D genes are given only for firm matches. Only some rows state a clone size, as once, few, many or a class for expanded clones.

14,.,TRBV12-3/TRBV12-4,many,TRBJ1-1,TGTGCCAGCAGCCGACGCGGGGGGGGGGCTGAAGCTTTCTTT,CASSRRGGGAEAFF
13,.,TRBV2,once,TRBJ2-5,TGTGCCAGCAGTGGGGGGCCCTTAGAGACCCAGTACTTC,CASSGGPLETQYF
19,TRBD1,TRBV29-1,.,TRBJ1-2,TGCAGCGTTGAAGATCGAATTATTGGGGCAGGGGGCCGCAAGAATGGCTACACCTTC,CSVEDRIIGAGGRKNGYTF
15,TRBD2,TRBV20-1,few,TRBJ2-1,TGCAGTGCCATTAGCGGGGGGGCCCCCTACAATGAGCAGTTCTTC,CSAISGGAPYNEQFF
18,TRBD2,TRBV4-1,many,TRBJ2-2,TGCGCCAGCAGCCAAGCCCCAACGGCGGGGGCGAACACCGGGGAGCTGTTTTTT,CASSQAPTAGANTGELFF
16,TRBD2,TRBV12-3/TRBV12-4,.,TRBJ2-5,TGTGCCAGCAATCCTAGGACTAGCGTCATACAAGAGACCCAGTACTTC,CASNPRTSVIQETQYF
12,.,TRBV12-3/TRBV12-4,few,TRBJ2-1,TGTGCCAGCAGTCCGATGCGGGATGAGCAGTTCTTC,CASSPMRDEQFF
11,.,TRBV20-1,few,TRBJ2-3,TGCAGTGCCAAAGAGGTCACATACCAGTATTTT,CSAKEVTYQYF
15,.,TRBV6-1,many,TRBJ2-1,TGTGCCAGCAGAGCAGCGGTACACCCCTACAATGAGCAGTTCTTC,CASRAAVHPYNEQFF
17,TRBD1,TRBV4-1,many,TRBJ1-2,TGCGCCAGCAGCCAAGACGTAACAGGGGGGTCAGCCTATGGCTACACCTTC,CASSQDVTGGSAYGYTF
15,TRBD1,TRBV25-1,.,TRBJ2-1,TGTGCCAGCAGTGAGCCGAGGACAGGGTACAATGAGCAGTTCTTC,CASSEPRTGYNEQFF
12,.,TRBV24-1,many,TRBJ2-7,TGTGCCACCAGTGATTTATCGGGCGAGCAGTACTTC,CATSDLSGEQYF
12,.,TRBV5-6,many,TRBJ2-7,TGTGCCAGCGGATCTGGGACTCGAGAGCAGTACTTC,CASGSGTREQYF
11,.,TRBV29-1,few,TRBJ2-7,TGCAGCGTTGCGGTCTGGGACAACCAGTACTTC,CSVAVWDNQYF
14,.,TRBV20-1,.,TRBJ1-3,TGCAGTGCAGAAGAGGAAAGCTCTGGAAACACCATATATTTT,CSAEEESSGNTIYF
18,TRBD2,TRBV2,many,TRBJ2-3,TGTGCCAGCAGTGGGAGGGCTAGCGGGGCCACTAGCACAGATACGCAGTATTTT,CASSGRASGATSTDTQYF
13,.,TRBV29-1,.,TRBJ2-7,TGCAGCGTGAGACAGGTTTTAGGCTACGAGCAGTACTTC,CSVRQVLGYEQYF
13,TRBD1,TRBV2,.,TRBJ1-1,TGTGCCAGCAGTAGCGACAGGGCCACTGAAGCTTTCTTT,CASSSDRATEAFF
13,.,TRBV12-3/TRBV12-4,.,TRBJ2-3,TGTGCCAGCAGAGCCGGGACGGCAGATACGCAGTATTTT,CASRAGTADTQYF
14,.,TRBV12-3/TRBV12-4,few,TRBJ2-1,TGTGCCAGCAGCCCCGGTCGAAAGTCGGGGGAGCAGTTCTTC,CASSPGRKSGEQFF
15,.,TRBV18,few,TRBJ2-1,TGTGCCAGCTCACCACCTATCCGCGGGCCGAATGAGCAGTTCTTC,CASSPPIRGPNEQFF
14,TRBD2,TRBV20-1,few,TRBJ2-7,TGCAGTGCTTCCCCTAGCGGGGGAGACTACGAGCAGTACTTC,CSASPSGGDYEQYF
15,TRBD2,TRBV12-3/TRBV12-4,many,TRBJ2-5,TGTGCCAGCAGTACCTCTCTAGCGGGGGGAGAGACCCAGTACTTC,CASSTSLAGGETQYF
13,TRBD1,TRBV10-3,.,TRBJ1-1,TGTGCCACCCGACAGGGGATGAACACTGAAGCTTTCTTT,CATRQGMNTEAFF
16,.,TRBV20-1,many,TRBJ2-2,TGCAGTGCTAGCCCGGTAGGGGGGCGAGGTCTCGGGGAGCTGTTTTTT,CSASPVGGRGLGELFF
13,.,TRBV6-6,many,TRBJ2-3,TGTGCCAGCAGTTTGCCCGAGGTAGATACGCAGTATTTT,CASSLPEVDTQYF
13,.,TRBV7-3,.,TRBJ1-2,TGTGCCAGCAGCTTAATAGGAGGTTCTGGCTACACCTTC,CASSLIGGSGYTF
10,.,TRBV20-1,many,TRBJ2-3,TGCAGTGCTCTCGGGGGTACGCAGTATTTT,CSALGGTQYF
13,.,TRBV10-3,many,TRBJ1-3,TGTGCCATCAGGGGGGCCGATGGAAACACCATATATTTT,CAIRGADGNTIYF
13,TRBD2,TRBV20-1,many,TRBJ2-7,TGCAGTGCTGACGGGAGGGACTCCTACGAGCAGTACTTC,CSADGRDSYEQYF
14,.,TRBV5-1,many,TRBJ1-4,TGCGCCAGCAGCTTGGGAGACAAGGATGAAAAACTGTTTTTT,CASSLGDKDEKLFF
14,.,TRBV12-3/TRBV12-4,.,TRBJ2-3,TGTGCCAGCAGTCCCTCCGGGGCGCGGGTTACGCAGTATTTT,CASSPSGARVTQYF
16,.,TRBV20-1,many,TRBJ2-3,TGCAGTGCCTCTGGGGTCCGTCGGGGAGACCCAGATACGCAGTATTTT,CSASGVRRGDPDTQYF
15,.,TRBV20-1,many,TRBJ2-7,TGCAGTGCTCCACAAGGCCGGGGAAGCTCCTACGAGCAGTACTTC,CSAPQGRGSSYEQYF
15,TRBD1,TRBV28,few,TRBJ2-5,TGTGCCAGCAGTGTGACGGGACAGGGGCAAGAGACCCAGTACTTC,CASSVTGQGQETQYF
11,.,TRBV20-1,.,TRBJ2-7,TGCAGTGCTAGAGATTTGAACGAGCAGTACTTC,CSARDLNEQYF
15,TRBD2,TRBV20-1,.,TRBJ2-7,TGCAGTGCCCACGATGGGGGACTACGAACTAGCGAGCAGTACTTC,CSAHDGGLRTSEQYF
15,.,TRBV7-2,many,TRBJ2-7,TGTGCCAGCAGCACCCGACAGGTAGTCTCCTACGAGCAGTACTTC,CASSTRQVVSYEQYF
12,.,TRBV20-1,many,TRBJ1-2,TGCAGTGCTAGAGAGAGGGGGACTGGCTACACCTTC,CSARERGTGYTF
15,.,TRBV20-1,.,TRBJ2-1,TGCAGTGCTAGAGATCCAGCTAGGGACCTTGGGGAGCAGTTCTTC,CSARDPARDLGEQFF
16,TRBD1,TRBV18,few,TRBJ2-7,TGTGCCAGCTCACTAAACTCCGGGACAGTCGCCTACGAGCAGTACTTC,CASSLNSGTVAYEQYF
13,.,TRBV9,.,TRBJ1-6,TGTGCCAGCAGCGCCCTCGGGTATTCACCCCTCCACTTT,CASSALGYSPLHF
18,.,TRBV6-1,.,TRBJ2-1,TGTGCCAGCAGGAAACTTTACCTTCCAGGGCTTTCCTACAATGAGCAGTTCTTC,CASRKLYLPGLSYNEQFF
20,TRBD2,TRBV7-3,.,TRBJ2-3,TGTGCCAGCAGCCAGTACGGGGGGGCCAGACACTACCCCGGCACAGATACGCAGTATTTT,CASSQYGGARHYPGTDTQYF
13,.,TRBV7-3,.,TRBJ1-6,TGTGCCAGCAGCCCGCGCCCGTATTCACCCCTCCACTTT,CASSPRPYSPLHF